The sequence of this T cell receptor beta chain was determined in a study of tumor-infiltrating lymphocytes in primary liver carcinoma. Overall study findings and caveats: Tumor region pairs showed greater overlap than either tumor-adjacent or tumor-blood pairs did.

Extraction of RNA together with DNA used about 20-34 mg of unsorted bulk tissue. Patients had primary liver carcinoma treated by surgical resection. With V trimmed by 4 bases and J by 4 bases, 3 bases remained unmatched. CDR1 and CDR2 from the germline V gene are MRHNA and SNTAGT. The CDR3 runs to 14 residues. Using a constant-region primer together with ProtoScript II reverse transcriptase, TCR beta cDNA was made from around 500 ng of total RNA. Library construction for TCR beta comprised three nested multiplex PCR rounds performed with slightly modified ARM-PCR. In the first two PCR rounds, TRBV1-TRBV30 forward primers were paired with a C-beta reverse primer, and each round lasted roughly 10 cycles. TCRdb analysed the multiplex PCR reads with MiXCR anew, one entry per CDR3 protein. This sample has about 120,000 distinct CDR3 sequences, with about 59% found just once. Comment on this clonotype: Antigen: not known.

The sequencing sample was made of liver tumor tissue from sampling region 1. Subset in this sample: tumor region T1, superior pole. The clonotype was recovered from a woman in her sixties or seventies with primary liver carcinoma and hepatitis B virus infection. The rearrangement links TRBV6-4 to TRBJ2-2; 7 nucleotides match TRBD1. The CDR3 is CASSGQGGTGELFF. CDR3 in DNA: TGTGCCAGCAGTGGACAGGGTGGCACCGGGGAGCTGTTTTTT.